One sample yielded the 20 T cell receptor beta chains listed below, sequenced in a study of human T cells and chemical hapten exposure. Time point given: patch test 1, 2 weeks after DPC sensitization. The sample's treatment: therapeutic diphenylcyclopropenone sensitization with weekly scalp DPC. TCRdb fed the RACE reads into MiXCR, producing one record per CDR3 protein. Here the sample spans 75,000 to 90,000 distinct CDR3 sequences, around 10% being singletons. The input for sequencing was whole blood, taken in connection with sensitization to the hapten diphenylcyclopropenone (DPC). These receptors were collected from a woman aged 45-65 years with alopecia areata. Some clones in this sample may be carry-over from other donors' samples.

This clonotype has more than one count but fewer than ten. The chain couples TRBV29-1 to TRBJ1-1; D is uncertain. Per germline, CDR1 SQVTM and CDR2 ANQGSEA. The V end lost 6 bases, the J end lost 4 bases, and 9 bases lay between the germline ends. This CDR3 region has 11 residues. The CDR3 DNA reads TGCAGCGTCCTCCGTGGCACTGAAGCTTTCTTT. Amino acids: CSVLRGTEAFF.

CDR3 protein: CASSISASGMEDTQYF. The CDR3 DNA follows: TGTGCCAGTAGTATCTCGGCTAGCGGGATGGAAGATACGCAGTATTTT. V is TRBV19 and J is TRBJ2-3, with 9 bases lining up with TRBD2. V lost 3 bases to trimming and J lost 5 bases; unmatched junction nucleotides: 9. CDR1 is LNHDA and CDR2 is SQIVND in the germline V gene (reference sequence). The CDR3 has 16 amino acids.

This clonotype appeared a few times. The chain couples TRBV5-8 to TRBJ2-7; a possible D gene is TRBD2 (6 bases). Germline lookup yields CDR1 SGHTS and CDR2 YDEGEE. The length of the CDR3 is 14 residues. Trimming cost V 4 bases and J 3 bases, with 14 bases left between them. The CDR3 loop is CASSTGGPIYEQYF. The CDR3 DNA sequence: TGTGCCAGCAGCACAGGAGGGCCGATCTACGAGCAGTACTTC.

This clonotype was counted many times. This sequence joins TRBV6-5 and TRBJ2-1; D is ambiguous. The germline V and J ends were trimmed by 7 bases and 7 bases, with 17 bases remaining between them. Germline CDR1 is MNHEY and CDR2 is SVGAGI. The length of the CDR3 is 14 residues. This CDR3 is CASNPLAGRNEQFF. The CDR3 coding sequence is TGTGCCAGCAACCCCCTGGCAGGCCGAAATGAGCAGTTCTTC.

This clonotype was seen a few times. The J gene is TRBJ2-7, the V gene TRBV6-5; D is undetermined. Germline-derived CDR1 and CDR2 are MNHEY and SVGAGI. The V gene lost 4 bases and the J gene lost 0 bases, with 13 bases spanning the gap. This CDR3 is built from 15 residues. CDR3 residues: CASSSGSQSSYEQYF. DNA for the CDR3: TGTGCCAGCAGTTCAGGCAGTCAAAGCTCCTACGAGCAGTACTTC.

This chain joins TRBV6-2 or TRBV6-3 and TRBJ2-3, with D perhaps being TRBD1 or TRBD2 (5 bases each). In germline, CDR1 is MNHEY, CDR2 SVGEGT. The V end lost 6 bases, the J end lost 0 bases, and 16 bases lay between the germline ends. The CDR3 contains 16 residues. CDR3 DNA: TGTGCCAGCAGCCTAATGGGGACGGCTAGCACAGATACGCAGTATTTT. Protein product: CASSLMGTASTDTQYF.

Many counts were recorded for this clonotype. This sequence joins TRBV24-1 and TRBJ1-2; tentatively, D is TRBD1 (6 bases). Per germline, CDR1 KGHDR and CDR2 SFDVKD. The CDR3 covers 12 residues. V was cut by 9 bases and J by 3 bases, with 10 bases left in between. In DNA form, the CDR3 reads TGTGCCACCCAGGACAGCTACTATGGCTACACCTTC. Translation gives CATQDSYYGYTF.

This clonotype was recorded a few times. The rearrangement uses TRBV5-1 and TRBJ2-7, with 10 bases matching TRBD1. The V gene's germline CDR1 is SGHRS and CDR2 YFSETQ. The J segment lost 3 bases and the V segment lost 0 bases, leaving 6 bases of the junction unmatched. The CDR3 sequence is 16 residues long. CDR3 amino acids: CASSLAGTGVNYEQYF. CDR3 coding DNA: TGCGCCAGCAGCTTGGCCGGGACAGGGGTCAACTACGAGCAGTACTTC.

This clonotype has only a few counts. This chain links TRBV7-3 with TRBJ1-6; no clear D. The ends were cut back, 6 bases at V and 11 bases at J, with 14 bases in the middle. CDR1 is SGHTA and CDR2 is FQGTGA in the germline V gene. The CDR3 is made up of 13 amino acids. CDR3 in amino acids: CASSMFPETPLHF. The DNA of the CDR3 is TGTGCCAGCAGTATGTTCCCTGAAACACCCCTCCACTTT.

There are a few counts of this clonotype. J is TRBJ2-2 and V is TRBV11-2, with D possibly TRBD2 on 6 matching bases. Germline CDR1 reads SGHAT; CDR2 reads FQNNGV. The germline V and J ends were trimmed by 5 bases and 4 bases, with 14 bases remaining between them. The CDR3 contains 15 residues. CDR3 sequence: CASSPRLEGTGELFF. As DNA, the CDR3 is TGTGCCAGCAGCCCGAGACTAGAGGGCACCGGGGAGCTGTTTTTT.

V is TRBV28 and J is TRBJ1-1, with D possibly being TRBD1 (5 bases). Between the trimmed V and J ends, which lost 11 bases and 4 bases, there was a span of 17 bases. Germline-derived CDR1 and CDR2 are MDHEN and SYDVKM. There are 13 residues in the CDR3. The CDR3 region has the DNA TGTGCCGCCGTGAAAGGGGCCCCCACTGAAGCTTTCTTT. This sequence encodes CAAVKGAPTEAFF.

J is TRBJ2-5 and V is TRBV9; D gene ambiguous. The germline V gene has CDR1 SGDLS and CDR2 YYNGEE. The CDR3 is made up of 14 amino acids. V lost 3 bases and J 7 bases, leaving 16 bases between the germline ends. The CDR3 DNA sequence: TGTGCCAGCAGCGGTCGAACGGGCTCGGGGACCCAGTACTTC. Translated: CASSGRTGSGTQYF.

This clonotype came up a few times. The V call is TRBV9, the J call TRBJ2-1; TRBD2 is a possible D gene (6 bases). This CDR3 region has 15 residues. V was shortened by 0 bases and J by 0 bases, with 7 bases between the two germline ends. The V gene's germline CDR1 is SGDLS and CDR2 YYNGEE. CDR3 loop: CASSVGGTSYNEQFF. The CDR3 DNA sequence: TGTGCCAGCAGCGTAGGCGGGACCTCCTACAATGAGCAGTTCTTC.

V gene TRBV7-3 combines with J gene TRBJ2-5, with D tentatively TRBD2 (5 bases). Germline V gene sequence: CDR1 SGHTA, CDR2 FQGTGA. V was shortened by 2 bases and J by 3 bases, with 7 bases between the two germline ends. The CDR3 consists of 13 residues. Here the CDR3 DNA reads TGTGCCAGCAGCTTACCCGGGGAAGAGACCCAGTACTTC. Translation gives CASSLPGEETQYF.

This clonotype showed up just a few times. The chain has TRBV30 and TRBJ1-6; tentative D call: TRBD1 (5 bases). Trimming took off 4 bases at V and 7 bases at J, with 11 bases between the two ends. This CDR3 has 13 amino acids. The germline V gene encodes CDR1 GTSNPN and CDR2 SVGIG (reference sequence). CDR3: CAWKEGVNSPLHF. In DNA form, the CDR3 reads TGTGCCTGGAAGGAAGGGGTGAATTCACCCCTCCACTTT.

V usage is TRBV7-8 and J usage is TRBJ2-7; 11 bases line up with TRBD2. The length of the CDR3 is 20 residues. Germline CDR1 reads SGHVS; CDR2 reads FQNEAQ. Unmatched junction bases numbered 18, after V lost 5 bases and J lost 0 bases. CDR3 coding DNA: TGTGCCAGCAGCCCCGCCCCGGCGGGACTAGCGGCCCCGAGCTCCTACGAGCAGTACTTC. Its translation is CASSPAPAGLAAPSSYEQYF.

This clonotype was seen a few times. The chain recombines TRBV11-1 with TRBJ2-7; 11 bases are shared with TRBD2. Germline V gene lookup returns CDR1 SGHAT and CDR2 FQDESV (reference sequence). The CDR3 has 15 amino acids. Losses at the gene ends were 3 bases for V and 5 bases for J; bases not matched to a gene: 6. This chain's CDR3 is CASSFVAGGRNEQYF. The CDR3 DNA follows: TGTGCCAGCAGCTTCGTAGCGGGAGGGAGAAACGAGCAGTACTTC.

This clonotype was counted a few times. V gene TRBV25-1 combines with J gene TRBJ2-5, with TRBD1 matching over 8 bases. With V trimmed by 5 bases and J by 2 bases, 7 bases remained unmatched. Per the germline V gene, CDR1 is MGHDK and CDR2 is SYGVNS. The CDR3 has 15 residues. The CDR3 DNA is TGTGCCAGCAGTTCTGACAGGGGACCACAAGAGACCCAGTACTTC. Translating gives CASSSDRGPQETQYF. The whole variable domain, filled in from reference TRBV25-1 and TRBJ2-5, reads EADIYQTPRYLVIGTGKKITLECSQTMGHDKMYWYQQDPGMELHLIHYSYGVNSTEKGDLSSESTVSRIRTEHFPLTLESARPSHTSQYLCASSSDRGPQETQYFGPGTRLLVL.

This clonotype has a handful of counts. The gene calls are TRBV18 and TRBJ1-5, with D hard to call. Per germline, CDR1 KGHSH and CDR2 LQKENI. The CDR3 consists of 13 residues. V lost 3 bases and J 11 bases, leaving 14 bases between the germline ends. Written as DNA, the CDR3 is TGTGCCAGCTCACCTGACATAGCTACTGCCCAGCATTTT. Protein sequence: CASSPDIATAQHF.

This clonotype was seen a handful of times. The chain uses TRBV18 and TRBJ1-1; unclear D gene. The CDR3 is made up of 13 amino acids. Trimming cost V 6 bases and J 5 bases, with 13 bases left between them. Germline V gene sequence: CDR1 KGHSH, CDR2 LQKENI. CDR3 protein: CASSTNGETEAFF. The CDR3 DNA sequence: TGTGCCAGCTCCACTAATGGGGAAACTGAAGCTTTCTTT.